This TCR beta chain was obtained from a study of T cell responses to AZD1222 COVID-19 vaccine. General observations from the study: Reportedly, close to half of spike-specific TCRs are directed against unmutated variant regions. Females made up more of the donors, who were largely white British, and clonal diversity may have come out too low. Across the whole spike, CD4 TCRs peaked at regions 160-218 and 743-854.

Assay: immunoSEQ multiplex PCR; the TCRdb copy retains only in-frame clones and omits some. The profile shows about 180,000 clones, just over 90% of them singletons. A single count supports this clone. Its antigen is not known. This CDR3 spans 23 amino acids. Germline trimming cut 2 bases from V and 2 bases from J; bases unmatched to any gene: 25. The clonotype comes from an adult in good health. The sample consisted of peripheral blood, taken on day 0 of AZD1222 vaccination. The V call is TRBV23-1, the J call TRBJ2-2, with TRBD2 matching 8 bases. TRBV23-1 is an ORF; its function is uncertain. CDR3 loop: CASSQNRGGWQILPLFNTGELFF. CDR3 nucleotides: TGCGCCAGCAGTCAAAATCGGGGGGGGTGGCAGATCCTCCCACTATTTAACACCGGGGAGCTGTTTTTT.